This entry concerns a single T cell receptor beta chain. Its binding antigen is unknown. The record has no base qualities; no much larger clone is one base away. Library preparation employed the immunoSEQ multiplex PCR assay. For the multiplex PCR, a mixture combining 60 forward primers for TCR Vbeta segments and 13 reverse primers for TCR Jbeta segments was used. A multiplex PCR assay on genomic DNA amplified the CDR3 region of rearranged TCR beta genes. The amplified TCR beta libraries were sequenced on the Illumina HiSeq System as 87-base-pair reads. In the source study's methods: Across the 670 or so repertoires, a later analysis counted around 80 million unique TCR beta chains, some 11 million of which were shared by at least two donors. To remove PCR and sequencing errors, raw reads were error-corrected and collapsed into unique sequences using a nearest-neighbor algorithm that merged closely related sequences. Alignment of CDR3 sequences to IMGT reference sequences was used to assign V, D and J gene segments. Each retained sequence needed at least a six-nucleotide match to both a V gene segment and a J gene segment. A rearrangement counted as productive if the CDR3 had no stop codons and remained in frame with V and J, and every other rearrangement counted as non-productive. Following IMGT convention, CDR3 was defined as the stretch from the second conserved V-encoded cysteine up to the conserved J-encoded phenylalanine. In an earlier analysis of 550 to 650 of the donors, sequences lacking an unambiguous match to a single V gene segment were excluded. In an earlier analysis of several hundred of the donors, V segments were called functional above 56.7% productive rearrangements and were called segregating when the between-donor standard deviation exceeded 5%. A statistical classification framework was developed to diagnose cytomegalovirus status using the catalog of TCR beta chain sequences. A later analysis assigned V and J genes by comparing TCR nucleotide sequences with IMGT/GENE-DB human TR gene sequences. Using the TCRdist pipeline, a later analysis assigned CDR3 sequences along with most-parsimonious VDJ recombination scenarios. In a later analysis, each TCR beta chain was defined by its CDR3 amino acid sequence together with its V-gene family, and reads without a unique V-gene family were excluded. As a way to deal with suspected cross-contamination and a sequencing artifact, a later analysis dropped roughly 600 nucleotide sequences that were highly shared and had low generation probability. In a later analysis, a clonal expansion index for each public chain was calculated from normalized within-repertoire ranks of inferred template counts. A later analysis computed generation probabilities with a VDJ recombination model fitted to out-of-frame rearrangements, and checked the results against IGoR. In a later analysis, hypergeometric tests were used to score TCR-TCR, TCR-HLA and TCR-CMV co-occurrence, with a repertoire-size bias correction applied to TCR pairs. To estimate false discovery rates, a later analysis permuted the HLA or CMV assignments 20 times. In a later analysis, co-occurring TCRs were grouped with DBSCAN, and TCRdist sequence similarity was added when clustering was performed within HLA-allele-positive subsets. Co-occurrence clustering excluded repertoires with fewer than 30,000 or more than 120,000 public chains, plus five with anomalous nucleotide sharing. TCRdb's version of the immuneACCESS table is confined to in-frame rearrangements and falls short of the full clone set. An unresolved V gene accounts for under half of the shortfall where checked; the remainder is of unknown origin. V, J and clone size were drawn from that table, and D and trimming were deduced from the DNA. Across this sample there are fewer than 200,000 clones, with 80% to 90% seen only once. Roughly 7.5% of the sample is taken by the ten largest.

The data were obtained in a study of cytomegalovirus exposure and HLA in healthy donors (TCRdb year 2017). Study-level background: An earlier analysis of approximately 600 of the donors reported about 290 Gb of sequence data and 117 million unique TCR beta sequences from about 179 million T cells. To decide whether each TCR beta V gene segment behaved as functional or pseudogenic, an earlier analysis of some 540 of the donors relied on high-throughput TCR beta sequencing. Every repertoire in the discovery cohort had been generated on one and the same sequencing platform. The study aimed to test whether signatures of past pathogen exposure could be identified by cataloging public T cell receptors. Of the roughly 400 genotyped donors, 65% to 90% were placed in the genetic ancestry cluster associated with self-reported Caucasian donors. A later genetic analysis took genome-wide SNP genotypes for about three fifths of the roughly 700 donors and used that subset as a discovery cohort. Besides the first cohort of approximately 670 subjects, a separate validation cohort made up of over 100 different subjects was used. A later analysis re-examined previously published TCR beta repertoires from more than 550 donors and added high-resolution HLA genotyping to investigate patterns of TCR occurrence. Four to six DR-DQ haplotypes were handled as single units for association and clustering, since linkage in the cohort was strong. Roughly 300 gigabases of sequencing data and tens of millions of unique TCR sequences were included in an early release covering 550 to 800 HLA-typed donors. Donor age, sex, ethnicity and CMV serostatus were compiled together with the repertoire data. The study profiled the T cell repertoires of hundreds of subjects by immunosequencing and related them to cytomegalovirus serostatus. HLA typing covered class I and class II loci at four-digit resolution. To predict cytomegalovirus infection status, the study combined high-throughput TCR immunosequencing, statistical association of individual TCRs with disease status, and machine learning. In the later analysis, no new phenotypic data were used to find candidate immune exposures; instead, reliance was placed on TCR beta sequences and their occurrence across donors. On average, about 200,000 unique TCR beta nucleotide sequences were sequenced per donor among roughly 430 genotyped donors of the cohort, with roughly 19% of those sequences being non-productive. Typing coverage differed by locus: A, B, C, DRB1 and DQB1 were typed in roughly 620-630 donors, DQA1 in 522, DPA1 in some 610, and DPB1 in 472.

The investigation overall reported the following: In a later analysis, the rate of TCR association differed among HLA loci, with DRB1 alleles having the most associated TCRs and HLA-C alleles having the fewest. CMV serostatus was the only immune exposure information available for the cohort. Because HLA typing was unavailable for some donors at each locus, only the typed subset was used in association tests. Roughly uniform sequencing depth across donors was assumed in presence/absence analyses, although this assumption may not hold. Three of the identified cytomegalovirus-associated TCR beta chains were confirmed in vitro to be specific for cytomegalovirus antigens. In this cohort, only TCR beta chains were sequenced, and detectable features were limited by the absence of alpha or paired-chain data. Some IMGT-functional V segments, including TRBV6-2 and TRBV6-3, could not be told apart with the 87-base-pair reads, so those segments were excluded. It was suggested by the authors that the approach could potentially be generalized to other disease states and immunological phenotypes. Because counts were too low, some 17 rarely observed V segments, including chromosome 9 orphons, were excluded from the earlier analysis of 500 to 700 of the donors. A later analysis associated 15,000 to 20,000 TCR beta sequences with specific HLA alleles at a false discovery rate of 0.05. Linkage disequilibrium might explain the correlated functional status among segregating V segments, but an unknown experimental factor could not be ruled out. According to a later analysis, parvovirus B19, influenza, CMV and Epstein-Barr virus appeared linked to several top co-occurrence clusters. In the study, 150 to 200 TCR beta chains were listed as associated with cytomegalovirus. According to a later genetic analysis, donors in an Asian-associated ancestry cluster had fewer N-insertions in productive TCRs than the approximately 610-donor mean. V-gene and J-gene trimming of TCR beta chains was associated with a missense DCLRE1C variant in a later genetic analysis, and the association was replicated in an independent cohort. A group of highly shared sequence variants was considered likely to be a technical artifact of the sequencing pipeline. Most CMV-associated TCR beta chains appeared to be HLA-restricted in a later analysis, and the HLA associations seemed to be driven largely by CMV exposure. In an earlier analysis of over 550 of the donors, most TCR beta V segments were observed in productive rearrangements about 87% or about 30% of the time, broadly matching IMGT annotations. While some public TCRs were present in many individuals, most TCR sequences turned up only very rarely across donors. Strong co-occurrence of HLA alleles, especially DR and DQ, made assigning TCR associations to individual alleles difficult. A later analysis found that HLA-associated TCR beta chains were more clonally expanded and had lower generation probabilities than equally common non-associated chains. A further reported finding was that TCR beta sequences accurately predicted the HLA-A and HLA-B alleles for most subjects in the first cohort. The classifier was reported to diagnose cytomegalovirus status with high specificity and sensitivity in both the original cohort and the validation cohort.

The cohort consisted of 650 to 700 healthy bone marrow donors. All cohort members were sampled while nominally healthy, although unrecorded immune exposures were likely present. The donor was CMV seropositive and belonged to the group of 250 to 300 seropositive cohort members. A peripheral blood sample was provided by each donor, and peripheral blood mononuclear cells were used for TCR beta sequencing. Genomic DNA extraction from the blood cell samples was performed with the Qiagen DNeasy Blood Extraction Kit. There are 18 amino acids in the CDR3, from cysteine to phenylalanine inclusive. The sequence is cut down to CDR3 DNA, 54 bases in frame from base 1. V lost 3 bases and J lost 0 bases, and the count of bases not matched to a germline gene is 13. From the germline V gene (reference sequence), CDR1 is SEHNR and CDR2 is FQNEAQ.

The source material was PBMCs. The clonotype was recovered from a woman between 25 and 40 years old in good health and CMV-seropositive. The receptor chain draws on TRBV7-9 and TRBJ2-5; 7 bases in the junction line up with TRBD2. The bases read TGTGCCAGCAGCTTTCCGGTCGGGGCGGGGGAACACCAAGAGACCCAGTACTTC. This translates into CASSFPVGAGEHQETQYF. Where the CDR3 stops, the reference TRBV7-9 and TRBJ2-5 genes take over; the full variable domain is DTGVSQNPRHKITKRGQNVTFRCDPISEHNRLYWYRQTLGQGPEFLTYFQNEAQLEKSRLLSDRFSAERPKGSFSTLEIQRTEQGDSAMYLCASSFPVGAGEHQETQYFGPGTRLLVL.